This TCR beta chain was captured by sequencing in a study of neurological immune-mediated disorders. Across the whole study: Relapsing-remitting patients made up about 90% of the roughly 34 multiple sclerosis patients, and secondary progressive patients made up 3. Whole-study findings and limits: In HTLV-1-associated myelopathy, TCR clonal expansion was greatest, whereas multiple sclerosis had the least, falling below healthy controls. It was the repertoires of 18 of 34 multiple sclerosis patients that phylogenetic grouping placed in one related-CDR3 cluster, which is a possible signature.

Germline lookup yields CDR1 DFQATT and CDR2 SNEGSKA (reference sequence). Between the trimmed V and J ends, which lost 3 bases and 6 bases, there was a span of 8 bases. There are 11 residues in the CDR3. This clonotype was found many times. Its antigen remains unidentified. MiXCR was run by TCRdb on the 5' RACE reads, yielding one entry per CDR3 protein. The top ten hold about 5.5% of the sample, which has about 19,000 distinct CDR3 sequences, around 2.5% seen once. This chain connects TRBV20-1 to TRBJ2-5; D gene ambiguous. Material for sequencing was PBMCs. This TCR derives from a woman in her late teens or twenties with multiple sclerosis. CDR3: CSASLGKTQYF. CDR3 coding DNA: TGCAGTGCTAGCCTGGGGAAGACCCAGTACTTC.